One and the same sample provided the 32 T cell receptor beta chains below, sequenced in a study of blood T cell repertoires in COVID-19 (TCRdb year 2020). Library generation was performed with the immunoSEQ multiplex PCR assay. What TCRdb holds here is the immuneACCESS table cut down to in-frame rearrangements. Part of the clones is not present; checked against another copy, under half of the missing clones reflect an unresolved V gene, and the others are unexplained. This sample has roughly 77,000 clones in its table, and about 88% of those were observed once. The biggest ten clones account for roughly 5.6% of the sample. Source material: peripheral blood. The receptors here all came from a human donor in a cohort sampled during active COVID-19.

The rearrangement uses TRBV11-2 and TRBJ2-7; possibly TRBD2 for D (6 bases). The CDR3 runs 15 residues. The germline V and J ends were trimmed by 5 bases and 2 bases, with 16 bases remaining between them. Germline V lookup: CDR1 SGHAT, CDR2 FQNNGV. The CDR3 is CASSTLRDSPYEQYF. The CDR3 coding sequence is TGTGCCAGCAGCACCCTCAGGGACTCCCCCTACGAGCAGTACTTC.

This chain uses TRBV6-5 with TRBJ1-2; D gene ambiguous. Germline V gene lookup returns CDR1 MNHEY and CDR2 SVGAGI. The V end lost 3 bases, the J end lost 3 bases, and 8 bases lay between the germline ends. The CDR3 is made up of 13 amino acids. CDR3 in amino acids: CASSYQGDYGYTF. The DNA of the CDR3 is TGTGCCAGCAGTTATCAAGGAGACTATGGCTACACCTTC.

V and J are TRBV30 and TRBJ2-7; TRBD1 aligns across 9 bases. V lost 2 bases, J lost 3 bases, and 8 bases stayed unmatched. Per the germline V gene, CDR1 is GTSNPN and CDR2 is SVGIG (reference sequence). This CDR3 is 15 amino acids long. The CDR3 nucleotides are TGTGCCTGGAGTATTAGACAGGGGGGGTTCTACGAGCAGTACTTC. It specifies CAWSIRQGGFYEQYF.

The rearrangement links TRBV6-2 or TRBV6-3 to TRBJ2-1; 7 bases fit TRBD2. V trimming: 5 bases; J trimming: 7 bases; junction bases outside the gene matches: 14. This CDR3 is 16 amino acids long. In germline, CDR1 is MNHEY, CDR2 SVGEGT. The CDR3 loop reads CASSPLGERGRNEQFF. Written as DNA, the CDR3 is TGTGCCAGCAGTCCCCTAGGCGAGCGGGGAAGAAATGAGCAGTTCTTC.

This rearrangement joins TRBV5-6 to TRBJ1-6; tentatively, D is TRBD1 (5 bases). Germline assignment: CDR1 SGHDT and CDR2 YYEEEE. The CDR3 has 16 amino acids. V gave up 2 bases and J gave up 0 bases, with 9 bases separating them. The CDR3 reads CASSFRVISYNSPLHF. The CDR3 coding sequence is TGTGCCAGCAGCTTCAGGGTAATCTCCTATAATTCACCCCTCCACTTT.

The CDR3 DNA is TGTGCCAGCAGCACAGGTCCTCTTGAGACCCAGTACTTC. It specifies CASSTGPLETQYF. The V call is TRBV27, the J call TRBJ2-5; maybe TRBD1 (5 bases). Trimming removed 6 bases at V and 5 bases at J, with 13 bases between. The germline gives CDR1 MNHEY, CDR2 SMNVEV (reference sequence). CDR3 length equals 13 residues.

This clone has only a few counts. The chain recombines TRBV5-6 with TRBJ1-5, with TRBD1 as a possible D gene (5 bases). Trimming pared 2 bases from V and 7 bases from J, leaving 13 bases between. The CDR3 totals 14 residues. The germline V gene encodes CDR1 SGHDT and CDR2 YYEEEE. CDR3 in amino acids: CASSFSGGGQPQHF. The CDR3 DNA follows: TGTGCCAGCAGCTTCTCTGGGGGAGGACAGCCCCAGCATTTT.

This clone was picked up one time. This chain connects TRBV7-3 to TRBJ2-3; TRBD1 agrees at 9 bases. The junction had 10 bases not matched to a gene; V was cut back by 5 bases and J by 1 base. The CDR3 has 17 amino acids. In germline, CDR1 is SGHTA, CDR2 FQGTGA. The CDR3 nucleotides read TGTGCCAGCAGCCTACAGGGACAGGGAAAAGGCACAGATACGCAGTATTTT. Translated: CASSLQGQGKGTDTQYF.

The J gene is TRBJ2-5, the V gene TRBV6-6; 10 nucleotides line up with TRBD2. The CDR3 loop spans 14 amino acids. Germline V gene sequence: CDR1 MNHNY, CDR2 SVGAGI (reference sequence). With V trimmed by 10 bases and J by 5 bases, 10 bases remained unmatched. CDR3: CATRNGTSVETQYF. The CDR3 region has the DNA TGTGCCACCAGAAACGGGACTAGCGTGGAGACCCAGTACTTC.

Here the CDR3 reads CASSQEPGENTEAFF. The CDR3 DNA sequence: TGTGCCAGCAGCCAAGAACCGGGGGAGAACACTGAAGCTTTCTTT. The V gene is TRBV4-2, the J gene TRBJ1-1; possible D gene TRBD1, 5 bases. The CDR3 contains 15 residues. Germline loops: CDR1 LGHNA, CDR2 YNFKEQ. V lost 0 bases to trimming and J lost 1 base, with 9 bases between them.

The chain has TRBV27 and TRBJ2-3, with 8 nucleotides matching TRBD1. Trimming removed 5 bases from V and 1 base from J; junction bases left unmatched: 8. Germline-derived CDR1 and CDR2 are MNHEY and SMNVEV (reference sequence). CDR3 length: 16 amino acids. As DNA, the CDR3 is TGTGCCAGCAGTCTTCAGACAGGGGTGGGCACAGATACGCAGTATTTT. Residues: CASSLQTGVGTDTQYF.

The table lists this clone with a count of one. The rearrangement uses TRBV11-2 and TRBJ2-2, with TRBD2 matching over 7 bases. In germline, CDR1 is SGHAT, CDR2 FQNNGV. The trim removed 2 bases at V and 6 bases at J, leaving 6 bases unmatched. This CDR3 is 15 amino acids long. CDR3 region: CASSLSGGSAGELFF. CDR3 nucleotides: TGTGCCAGCAGCTTATCGGGGGGATCGGCCGGGGAGCTGTTTTTT.

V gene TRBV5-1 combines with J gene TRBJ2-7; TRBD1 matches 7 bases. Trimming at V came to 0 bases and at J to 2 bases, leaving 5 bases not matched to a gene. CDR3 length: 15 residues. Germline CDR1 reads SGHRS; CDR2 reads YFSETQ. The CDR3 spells CASSLAGTDTYEQYF. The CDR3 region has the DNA TGCGCCAGCAGCTTGGCCGGGACAGATACCTACGAGCAGTACTTC.

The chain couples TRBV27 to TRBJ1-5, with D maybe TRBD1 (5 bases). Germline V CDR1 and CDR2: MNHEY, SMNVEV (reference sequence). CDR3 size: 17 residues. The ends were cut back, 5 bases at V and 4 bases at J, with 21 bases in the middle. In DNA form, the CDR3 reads TGTGCCAGCAGTCCCTTTTTCAGGGTGGACAAAAATCAGCCCCAGCATTTT. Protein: CASSPFFRVDKNQPQHF.

The CDR3 DNA is TGTGCCAGCAGTTACTCGACAGGGGAAGCTTACACCTTC. It translates to CASSYSTGEAYTF. The V and J genes are TRBV6-5 and TRBJ1-2; 8 bases are a match to TRBD1. The CDR3 has 13 amino acids. CDR1 and CDR2 from the germline V gene are MNHEY and SVGAGI. Losses at the gene ends were 0 bases for V and 11 bases for J; bases not matched to a gene: 5.

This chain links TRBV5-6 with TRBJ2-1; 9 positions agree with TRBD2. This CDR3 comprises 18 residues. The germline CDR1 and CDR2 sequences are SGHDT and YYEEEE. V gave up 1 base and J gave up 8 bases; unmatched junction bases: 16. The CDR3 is CASSLFSRRLAAVDEQFF. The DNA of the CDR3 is TGTGCCAGCAGCTTGTTCTCTAGGCGACTAGCGGCGGTGGATGAGCAGTTCTTC. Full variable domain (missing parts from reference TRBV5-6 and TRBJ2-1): DAGVTQSPTHLIKTRGQQVTLRCSPKSGHDTVSWYQQALGQGPQFIFQYYEEEERQRGNFPDRFSGHQFPNYSSELNVNALLLGDSALYLCASSLFSRRLAAVDEQFFGPGTRLTVL.

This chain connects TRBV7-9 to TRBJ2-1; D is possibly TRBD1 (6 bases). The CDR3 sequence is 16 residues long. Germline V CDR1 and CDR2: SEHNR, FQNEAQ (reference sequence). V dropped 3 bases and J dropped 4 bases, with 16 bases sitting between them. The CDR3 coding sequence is TGTGCCAGCAGCTTCCAGGGGACGATACCATACAATGAGCAGTTCTTC. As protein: CASSFQGTIPYNEQFF.

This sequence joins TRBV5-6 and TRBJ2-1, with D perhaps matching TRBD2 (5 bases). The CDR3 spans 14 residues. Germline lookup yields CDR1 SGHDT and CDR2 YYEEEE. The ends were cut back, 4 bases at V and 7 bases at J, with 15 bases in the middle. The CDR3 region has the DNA TGTGCCAGCAGCGCCCGGGGAGCTTGGAATGAGCAGTTCTTC. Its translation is CASSARGAWNEQFF.

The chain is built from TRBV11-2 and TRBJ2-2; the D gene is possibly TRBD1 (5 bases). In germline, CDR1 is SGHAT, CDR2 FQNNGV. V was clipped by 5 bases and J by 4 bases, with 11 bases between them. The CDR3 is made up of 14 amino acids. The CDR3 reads CASSIDSSTGELFF. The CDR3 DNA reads TGTGCCAGCAGCATTGACAGTTCCACCGGGGAGCTGTTTTTT.

CDR3 nucleotides: TGTGCCAGCAGCGGGGCGGGAGGAGGGGAGCAGTACTTC. Its translation is CASSGAGGGEQYF. The chain is built from TRBV5-6 and TRBJ2-7; 8 nucleotides match TRBD2. From germline, CDR1 is SGHDT and CDR2 YYEEEE. J lost 7 bases, V lost 4 bases, and 7 bases had no gene match. The CDR3 has 13 amino acids. The full variable domain, completed using reference TRBV5-6 and TRBJ2-7, is DAGVTQSPTHLIKTRGQQVTLRCSPKSGHDTVSWYQQALGQGPQFIFQYYEEEERQRGNFPDRFSGHQFPNYSSELNVNALLLGDSALYLCASSGAGGGEQYFGPGTRLTVT.

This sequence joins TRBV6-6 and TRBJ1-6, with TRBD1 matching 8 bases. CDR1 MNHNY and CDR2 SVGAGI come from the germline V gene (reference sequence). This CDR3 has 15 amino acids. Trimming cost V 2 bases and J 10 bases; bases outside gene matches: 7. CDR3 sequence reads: CASSYAGTGGSPLHF. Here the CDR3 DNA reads TGTGCCAGCAGTTACGCCGGGACAGGCGGCTCACCCCTCCACTTT.

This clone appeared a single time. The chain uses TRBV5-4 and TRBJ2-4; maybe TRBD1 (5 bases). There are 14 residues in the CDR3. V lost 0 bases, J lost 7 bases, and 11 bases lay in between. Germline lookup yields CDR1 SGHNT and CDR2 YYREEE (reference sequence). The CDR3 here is CASSLARRQNIQYF. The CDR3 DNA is TGTGCCAGCAGCTTGGCCCGCAGACAGAACATTCAGTACTTC.

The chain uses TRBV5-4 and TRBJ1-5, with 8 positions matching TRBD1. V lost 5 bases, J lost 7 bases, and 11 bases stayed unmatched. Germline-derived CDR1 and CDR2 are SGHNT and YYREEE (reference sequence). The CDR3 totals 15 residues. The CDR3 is CASSSDRAVGQPQHF. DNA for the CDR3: TGTGCCAGCAGTTCGGACAGGGCGGTAGGACAGCCCCAGCATTTT.

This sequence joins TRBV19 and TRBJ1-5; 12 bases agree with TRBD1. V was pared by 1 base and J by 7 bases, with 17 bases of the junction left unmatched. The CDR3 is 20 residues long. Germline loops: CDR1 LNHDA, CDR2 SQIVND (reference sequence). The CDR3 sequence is CASSIANQGQGARYLQPQHF. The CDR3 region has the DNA TGTGCCAGTAGTATAGCTAACCAGGGACAGGGGGCGCGTTATCTCCAGCCCCAGCATTTT.

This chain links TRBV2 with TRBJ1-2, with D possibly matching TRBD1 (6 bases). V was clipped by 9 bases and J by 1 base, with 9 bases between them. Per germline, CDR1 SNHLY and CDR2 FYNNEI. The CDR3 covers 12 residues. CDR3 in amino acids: CARQGLNYGYTF. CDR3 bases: TGTGCCAGACAGGGCCTTAACTATGGCTACACCTTC.

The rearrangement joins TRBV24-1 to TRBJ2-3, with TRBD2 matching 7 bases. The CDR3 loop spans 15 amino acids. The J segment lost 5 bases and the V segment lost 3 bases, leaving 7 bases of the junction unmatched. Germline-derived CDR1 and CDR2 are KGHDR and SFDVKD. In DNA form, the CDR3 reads TGTGCCACCAGTGATGCTCGGGAGGAAGAAGATACGCAGTATTTT. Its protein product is CATSDAREEEDTQYF.

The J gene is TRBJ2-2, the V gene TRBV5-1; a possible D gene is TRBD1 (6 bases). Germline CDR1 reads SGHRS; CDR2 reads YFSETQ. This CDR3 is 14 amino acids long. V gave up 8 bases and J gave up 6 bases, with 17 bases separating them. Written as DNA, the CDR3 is TGCGCCAGTTCAGGGGACGTGGCTCCCGGGGAGCTGTTTTTT. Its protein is CASSGDVAPGELFF.

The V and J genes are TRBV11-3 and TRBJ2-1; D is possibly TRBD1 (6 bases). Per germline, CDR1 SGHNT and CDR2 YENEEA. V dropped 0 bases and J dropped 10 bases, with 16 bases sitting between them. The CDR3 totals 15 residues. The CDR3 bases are TGTGCCAGCAGCTTAGATGGGACACCGGAGGAAGAGCAGTTCTTC. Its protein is CASSLDGTPEEEQFF.

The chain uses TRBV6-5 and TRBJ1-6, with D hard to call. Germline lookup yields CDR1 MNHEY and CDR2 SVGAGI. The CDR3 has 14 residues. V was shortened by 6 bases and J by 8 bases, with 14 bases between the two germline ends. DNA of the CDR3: TGTGCCAGCAGCCTAATTGAGCGGGATTCACCCCTCCACTTT. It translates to CASSLIERDSPLHF.

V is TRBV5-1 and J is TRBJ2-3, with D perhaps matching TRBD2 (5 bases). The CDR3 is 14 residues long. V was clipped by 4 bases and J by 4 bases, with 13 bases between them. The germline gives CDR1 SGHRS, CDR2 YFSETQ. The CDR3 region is CASSIGLPSDTQYF. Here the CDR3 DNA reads TGCGCCAGCAGCATCGGACTCCCCTCAGATACGCAGTATTTT.

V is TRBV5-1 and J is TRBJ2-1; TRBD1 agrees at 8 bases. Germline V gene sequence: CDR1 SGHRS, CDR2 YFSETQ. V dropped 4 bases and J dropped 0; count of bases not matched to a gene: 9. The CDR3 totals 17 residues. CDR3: CASSKSGGTDSYNEQFF. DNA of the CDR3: TGCGCCAGCAGCAAATCAGGGGGCACCGACTCCTACAATGAGCAGTTCTTC. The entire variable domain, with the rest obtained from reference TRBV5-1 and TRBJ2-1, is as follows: KAGVTQTPRYLIKTRGQQVTLSCSPISGHRSVSWYQQTPGQGLQFLFEYFSETQRNKGNFPGRFSGRQFSNSRSEMNVSTLELGDSALYLCASSKSGGTDSYNEQFFGPGTRLTVL.

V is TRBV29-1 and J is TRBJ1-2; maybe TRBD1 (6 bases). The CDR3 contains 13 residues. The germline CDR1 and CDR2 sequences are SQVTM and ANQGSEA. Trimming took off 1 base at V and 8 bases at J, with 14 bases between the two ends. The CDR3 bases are TGCAGCGTTGAAGTTTCGACAGGACGAGGCTACACCTTC. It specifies CSVEVSTGRGYTF.